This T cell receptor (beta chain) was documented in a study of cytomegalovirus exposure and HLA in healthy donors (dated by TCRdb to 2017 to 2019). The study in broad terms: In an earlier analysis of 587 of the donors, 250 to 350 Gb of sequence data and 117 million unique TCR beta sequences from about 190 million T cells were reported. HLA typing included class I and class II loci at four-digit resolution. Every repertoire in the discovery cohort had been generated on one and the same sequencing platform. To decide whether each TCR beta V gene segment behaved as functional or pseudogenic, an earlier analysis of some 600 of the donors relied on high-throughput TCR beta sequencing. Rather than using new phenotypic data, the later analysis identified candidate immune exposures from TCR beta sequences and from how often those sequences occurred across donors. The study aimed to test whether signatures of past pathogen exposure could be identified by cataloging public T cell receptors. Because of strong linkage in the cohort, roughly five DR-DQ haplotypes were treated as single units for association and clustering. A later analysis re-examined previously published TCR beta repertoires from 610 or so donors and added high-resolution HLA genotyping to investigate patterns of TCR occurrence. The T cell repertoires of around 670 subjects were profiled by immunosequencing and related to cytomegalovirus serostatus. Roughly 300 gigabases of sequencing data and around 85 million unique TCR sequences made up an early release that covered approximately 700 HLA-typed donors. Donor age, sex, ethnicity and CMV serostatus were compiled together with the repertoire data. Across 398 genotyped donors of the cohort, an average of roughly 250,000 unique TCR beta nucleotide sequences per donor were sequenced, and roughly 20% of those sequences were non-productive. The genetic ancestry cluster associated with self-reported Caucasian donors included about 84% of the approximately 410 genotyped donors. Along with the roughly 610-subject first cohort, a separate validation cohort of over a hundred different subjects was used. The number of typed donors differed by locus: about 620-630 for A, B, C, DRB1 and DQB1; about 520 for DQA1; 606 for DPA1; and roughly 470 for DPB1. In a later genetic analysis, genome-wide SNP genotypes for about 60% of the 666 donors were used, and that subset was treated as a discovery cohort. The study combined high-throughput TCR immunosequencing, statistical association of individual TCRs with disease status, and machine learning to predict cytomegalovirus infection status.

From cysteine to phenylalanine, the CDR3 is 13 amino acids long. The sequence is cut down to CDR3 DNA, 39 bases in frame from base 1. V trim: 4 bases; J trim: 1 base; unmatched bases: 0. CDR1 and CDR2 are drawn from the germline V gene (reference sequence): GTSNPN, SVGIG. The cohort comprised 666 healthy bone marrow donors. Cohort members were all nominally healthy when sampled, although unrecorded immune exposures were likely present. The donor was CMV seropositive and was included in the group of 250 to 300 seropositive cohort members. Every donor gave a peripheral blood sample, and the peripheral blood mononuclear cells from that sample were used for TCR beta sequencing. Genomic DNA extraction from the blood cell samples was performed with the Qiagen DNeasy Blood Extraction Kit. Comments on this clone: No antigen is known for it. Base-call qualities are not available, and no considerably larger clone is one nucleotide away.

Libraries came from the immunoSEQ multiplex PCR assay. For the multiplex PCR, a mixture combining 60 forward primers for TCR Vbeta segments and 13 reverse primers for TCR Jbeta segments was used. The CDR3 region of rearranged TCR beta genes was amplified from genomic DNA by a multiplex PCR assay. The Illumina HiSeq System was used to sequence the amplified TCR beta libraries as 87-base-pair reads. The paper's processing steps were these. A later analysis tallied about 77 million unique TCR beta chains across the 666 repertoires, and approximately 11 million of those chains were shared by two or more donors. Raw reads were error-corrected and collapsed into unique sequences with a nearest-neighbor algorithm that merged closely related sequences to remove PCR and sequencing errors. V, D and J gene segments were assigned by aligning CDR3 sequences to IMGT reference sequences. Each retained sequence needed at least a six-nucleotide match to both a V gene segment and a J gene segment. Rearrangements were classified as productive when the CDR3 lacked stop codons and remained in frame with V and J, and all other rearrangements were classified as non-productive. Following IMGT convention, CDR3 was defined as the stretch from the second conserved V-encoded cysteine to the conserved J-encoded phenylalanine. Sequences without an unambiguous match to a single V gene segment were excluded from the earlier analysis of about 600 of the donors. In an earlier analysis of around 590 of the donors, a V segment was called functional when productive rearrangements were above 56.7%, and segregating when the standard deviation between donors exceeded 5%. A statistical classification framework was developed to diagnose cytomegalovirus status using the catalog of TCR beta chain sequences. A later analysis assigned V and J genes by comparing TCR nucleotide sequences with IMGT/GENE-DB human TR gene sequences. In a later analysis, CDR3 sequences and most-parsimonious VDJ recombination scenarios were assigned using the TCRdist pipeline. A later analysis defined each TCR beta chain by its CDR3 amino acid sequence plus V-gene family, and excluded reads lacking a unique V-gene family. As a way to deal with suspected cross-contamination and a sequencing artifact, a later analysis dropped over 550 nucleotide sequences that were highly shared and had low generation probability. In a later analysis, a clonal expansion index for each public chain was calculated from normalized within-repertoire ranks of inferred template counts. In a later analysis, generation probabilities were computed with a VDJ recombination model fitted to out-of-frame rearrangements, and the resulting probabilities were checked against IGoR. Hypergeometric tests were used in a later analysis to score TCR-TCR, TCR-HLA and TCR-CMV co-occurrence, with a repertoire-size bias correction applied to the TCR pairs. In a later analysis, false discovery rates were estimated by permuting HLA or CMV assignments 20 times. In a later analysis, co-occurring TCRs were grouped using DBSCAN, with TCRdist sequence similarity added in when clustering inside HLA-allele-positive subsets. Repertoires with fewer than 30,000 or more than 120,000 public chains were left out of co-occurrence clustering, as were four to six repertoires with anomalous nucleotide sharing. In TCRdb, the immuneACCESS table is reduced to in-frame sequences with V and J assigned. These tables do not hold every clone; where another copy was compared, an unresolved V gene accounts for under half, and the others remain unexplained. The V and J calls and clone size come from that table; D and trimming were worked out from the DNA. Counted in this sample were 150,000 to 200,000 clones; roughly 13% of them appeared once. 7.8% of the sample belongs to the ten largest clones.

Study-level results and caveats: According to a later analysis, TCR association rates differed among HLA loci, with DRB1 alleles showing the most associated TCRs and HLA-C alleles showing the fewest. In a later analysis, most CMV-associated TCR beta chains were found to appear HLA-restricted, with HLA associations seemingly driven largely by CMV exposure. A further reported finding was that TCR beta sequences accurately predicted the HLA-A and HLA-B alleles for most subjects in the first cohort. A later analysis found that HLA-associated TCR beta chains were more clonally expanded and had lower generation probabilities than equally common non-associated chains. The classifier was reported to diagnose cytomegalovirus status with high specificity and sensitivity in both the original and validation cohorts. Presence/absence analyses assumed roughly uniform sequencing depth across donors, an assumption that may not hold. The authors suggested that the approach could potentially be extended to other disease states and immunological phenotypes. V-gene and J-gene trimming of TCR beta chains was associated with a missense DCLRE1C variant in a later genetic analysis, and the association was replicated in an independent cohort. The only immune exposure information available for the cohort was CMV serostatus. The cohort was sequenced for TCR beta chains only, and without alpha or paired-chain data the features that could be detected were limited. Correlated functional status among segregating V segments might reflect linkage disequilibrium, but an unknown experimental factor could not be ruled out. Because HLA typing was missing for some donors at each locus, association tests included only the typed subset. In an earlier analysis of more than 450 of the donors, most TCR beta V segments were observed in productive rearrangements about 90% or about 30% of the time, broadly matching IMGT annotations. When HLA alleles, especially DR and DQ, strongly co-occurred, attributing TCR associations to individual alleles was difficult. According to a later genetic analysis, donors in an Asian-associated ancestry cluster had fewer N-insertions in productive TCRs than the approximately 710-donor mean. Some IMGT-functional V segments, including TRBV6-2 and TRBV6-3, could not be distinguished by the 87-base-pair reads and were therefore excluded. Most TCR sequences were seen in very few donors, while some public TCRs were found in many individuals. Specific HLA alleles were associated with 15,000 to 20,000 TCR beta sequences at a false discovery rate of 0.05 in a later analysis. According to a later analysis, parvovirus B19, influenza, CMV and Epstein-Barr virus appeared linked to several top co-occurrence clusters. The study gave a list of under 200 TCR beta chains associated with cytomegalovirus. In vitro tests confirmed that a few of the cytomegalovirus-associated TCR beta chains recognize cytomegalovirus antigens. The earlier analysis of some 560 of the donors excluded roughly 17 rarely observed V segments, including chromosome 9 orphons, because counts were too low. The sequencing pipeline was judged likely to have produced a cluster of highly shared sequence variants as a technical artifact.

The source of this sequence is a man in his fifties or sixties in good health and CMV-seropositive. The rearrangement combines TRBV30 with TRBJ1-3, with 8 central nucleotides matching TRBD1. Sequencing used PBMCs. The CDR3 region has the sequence CAWNRGSGNTIYF. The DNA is TGTGCCTGGAACAGGGGGTCTGGAAACACCATATATTTT. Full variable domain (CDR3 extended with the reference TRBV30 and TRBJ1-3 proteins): SQTIHQWPATLVQPVGSPLSLECTVEGTSNPNLYWYRQAAGRGLQLLFYSVGIGQISSEVPQNLSASRPQDRQFILSSKKLLLSDSGFYLCAWNRGSGNTIYFGEGSWLTVV.